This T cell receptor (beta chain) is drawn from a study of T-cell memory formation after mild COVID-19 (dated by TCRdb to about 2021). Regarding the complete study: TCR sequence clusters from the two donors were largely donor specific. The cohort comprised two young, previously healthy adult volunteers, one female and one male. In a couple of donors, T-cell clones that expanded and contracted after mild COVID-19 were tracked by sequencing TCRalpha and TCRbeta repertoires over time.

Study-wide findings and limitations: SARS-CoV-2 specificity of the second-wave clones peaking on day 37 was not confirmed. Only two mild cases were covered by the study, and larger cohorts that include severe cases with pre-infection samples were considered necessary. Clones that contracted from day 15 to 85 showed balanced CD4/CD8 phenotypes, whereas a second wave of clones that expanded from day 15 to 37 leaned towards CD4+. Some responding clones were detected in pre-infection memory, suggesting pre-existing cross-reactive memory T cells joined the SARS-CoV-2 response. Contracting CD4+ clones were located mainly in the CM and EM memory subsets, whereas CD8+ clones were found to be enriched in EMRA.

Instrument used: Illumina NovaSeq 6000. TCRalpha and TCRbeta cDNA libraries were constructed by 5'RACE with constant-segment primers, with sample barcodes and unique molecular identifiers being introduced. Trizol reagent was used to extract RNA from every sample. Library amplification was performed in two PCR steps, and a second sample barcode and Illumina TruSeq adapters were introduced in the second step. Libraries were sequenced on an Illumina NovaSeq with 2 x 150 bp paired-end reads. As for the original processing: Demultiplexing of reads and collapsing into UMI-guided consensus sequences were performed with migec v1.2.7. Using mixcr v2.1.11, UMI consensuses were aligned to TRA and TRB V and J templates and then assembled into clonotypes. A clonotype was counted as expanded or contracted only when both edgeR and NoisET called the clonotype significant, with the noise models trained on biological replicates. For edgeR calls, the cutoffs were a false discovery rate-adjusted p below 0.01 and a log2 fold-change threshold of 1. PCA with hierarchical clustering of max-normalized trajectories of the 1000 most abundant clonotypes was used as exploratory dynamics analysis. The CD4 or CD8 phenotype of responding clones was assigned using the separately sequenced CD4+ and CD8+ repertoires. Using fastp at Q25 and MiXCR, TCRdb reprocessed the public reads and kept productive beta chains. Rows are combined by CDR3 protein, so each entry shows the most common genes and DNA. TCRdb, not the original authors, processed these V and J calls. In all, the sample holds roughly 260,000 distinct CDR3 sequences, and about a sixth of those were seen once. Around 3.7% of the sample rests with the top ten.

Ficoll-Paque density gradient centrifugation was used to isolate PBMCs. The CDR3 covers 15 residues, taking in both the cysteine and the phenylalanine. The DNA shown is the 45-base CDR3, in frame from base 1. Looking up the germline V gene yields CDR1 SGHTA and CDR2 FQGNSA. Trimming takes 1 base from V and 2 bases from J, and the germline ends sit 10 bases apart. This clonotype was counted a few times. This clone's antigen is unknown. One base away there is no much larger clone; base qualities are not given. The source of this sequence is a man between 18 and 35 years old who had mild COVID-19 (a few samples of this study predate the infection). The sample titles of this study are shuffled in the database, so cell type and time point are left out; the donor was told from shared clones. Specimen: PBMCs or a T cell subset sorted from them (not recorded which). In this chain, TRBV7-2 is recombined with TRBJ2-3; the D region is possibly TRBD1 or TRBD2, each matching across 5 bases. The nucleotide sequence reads TGTGCCAGCAGCTTAGTTCCCGGGGCCACAGATACGCAGTATTTT. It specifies CASSLVPGATDTQYF.